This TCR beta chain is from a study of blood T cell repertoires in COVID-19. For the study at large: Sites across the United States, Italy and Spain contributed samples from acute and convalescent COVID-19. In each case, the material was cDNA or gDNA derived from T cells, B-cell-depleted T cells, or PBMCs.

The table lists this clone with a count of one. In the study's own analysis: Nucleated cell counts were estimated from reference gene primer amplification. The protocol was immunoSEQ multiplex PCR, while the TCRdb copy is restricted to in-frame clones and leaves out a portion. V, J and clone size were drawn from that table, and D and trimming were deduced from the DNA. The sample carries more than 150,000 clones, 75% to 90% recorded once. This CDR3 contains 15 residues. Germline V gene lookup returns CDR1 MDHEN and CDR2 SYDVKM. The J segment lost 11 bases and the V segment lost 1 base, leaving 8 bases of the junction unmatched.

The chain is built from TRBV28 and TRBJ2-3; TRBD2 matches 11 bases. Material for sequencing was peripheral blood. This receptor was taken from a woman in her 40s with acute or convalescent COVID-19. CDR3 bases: TGTGCCAGCAGTTTATTAGCGGGGGGGGCCTGGAGGCAGTATTTT. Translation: CASSLLAGGAWRQYF.